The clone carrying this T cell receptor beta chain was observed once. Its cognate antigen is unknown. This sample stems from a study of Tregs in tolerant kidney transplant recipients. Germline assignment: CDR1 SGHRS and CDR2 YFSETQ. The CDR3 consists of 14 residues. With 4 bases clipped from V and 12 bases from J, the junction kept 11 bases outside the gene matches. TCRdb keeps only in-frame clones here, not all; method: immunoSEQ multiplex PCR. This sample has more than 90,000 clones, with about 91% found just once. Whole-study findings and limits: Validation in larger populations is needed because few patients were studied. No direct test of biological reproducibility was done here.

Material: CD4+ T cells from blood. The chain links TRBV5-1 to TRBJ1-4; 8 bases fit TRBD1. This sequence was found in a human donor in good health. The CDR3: CASSATGANYELFF. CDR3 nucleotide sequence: TGCGCCAGCAGCGCGACAGGGGCGAATTATGAACTGTTTTTT.